This entry is about one TCR beta chain. The primer mix had 60 Vbeta and 13 Jbeta primers. The protocol was immunoSEQ multiplex PCR, while the TCRdb copy is restricted to in-frame clones and leaves out a portion. The repertoire holds roughly 250,000 clones, with roughly 80% as singletons. The entry originates in a study of cytomegalovirus exposure and HLA in healthy donors. The sequencing input was PBMCs. This clonotype was obtained from a girl aged 2 to 9 in good health and CMV-seronegative.

Here the CDR3 reads CAWSVEGVQPQHF. Here the CDR3 DNA reads TGTGCCTGGAGTGTAGAGGGGGTTCAGCCCCAGCATTTT. The chain carries TRBV30 and TRBJ1-5; perhaps TRBD1 as D (6 bases). V was shortened by 0 bases and J by 6 bases, with 9 bases between the two germline ends. The CDR3 consists of 13 residues. The germline V gene has CDR1 GTSNPN and CDR2 SVGIG (reference sequence).